The 27 T cell receptor beta chains below all came from one sample that was sequenced in a study of neoadjuvant anti-PD-1 for oral cavity cancer. Method: immunoSEQ multiplex PCR; TCRdb's copy keeps in-frame clones and lacks some. The profile shows some 40,000 clones, 35% to 45% of them singletons. Regarding time point: after neoadjuvant nivolumab, at surgical resection. Sequencing was performed on tumor tissue, taken after nivolumab (anti-PD-1) treatment. The receptors were sampled from a person aged 35 to 85 with oral cavity squamous cell carcinoma.

This chain links TRBV5-1 with TRBJ2-7, with TRBD2 matching over 9 bases. Germline values: CDR1 SGHRS, CDR2 YFSETQ. After removal of 0 bases from V and 2 bases from J, the junction contained 12 bases not matched to a gene. The CDR3 has 18 amino acids. The CDR3 loop reads CASSLASGTALYPYEQYF. Here the CDR3 DNA reads TGCGCCAGCAGCTTGGCTAGCGGGACAGCTCTATATCCCTACGAGCAGTACTTC.

This clone was seen a handful of times. The CDR3 loop reads CASSPDYNEQFF. The CDR3 region has the DNA TGTGCCAGCAGCCCGGACTACAATGAGCAGTTCTTC. The rearrangement uses TRBV7-9 and TRBJ2-1; D is ambiguous. This CDR3 has 12 residues. In germline, CDR1 is SEHNR, CDR2 FQNEAQ (reference sequence). Trimming pared 5 bases from V and 3 bases from J, leaving 5 bases between.

The rearrangement uses TRBV5-4 and TRBJ2-7; 14 positions agree with TRBD2. Germline CDR1 and CDR2: SGHNT and YYREEE (reference sequence). The CDR3 loop spans 17 amino acids. V lost 4 bases and J lost 5; bases outside the gene matches: 11. Here the CDR3 reads CASSPGTSGSLGNEQYF. The CDR3 coding sequence is TGTGCCAGCAGCCCCGGGACTAGCGGGAGCCTAGGAAACGAGCAGTACTTC. The entire variable domain, with the rest obtained from reference TRBV5-4 and TRBJ2-7, is as follows: ETGVTQSPTHLIKTRGQQVTLRCSSQSGHNTVSWYQQALGQGPQFIFQYYREEENGRGNFPPRFSGLQFPNYSSELNVNALELDDSALYLCASSPGTSGSLGNEQYFGPGTRLTVT.

The V gene is TRBV7-6, the J gene TRBJ1-1, with 7 bases fitting TRBD1. The V gene's germline CDR1 is SGHVS and CDR2 FNYEAQ. CDR3 length equals 14 residues. Unmatched junction bases numbered 2, after V lost 3 bases and J lost 1 base. The CDR3 DNA reads as TGTGCCAGCAGCTTGAGACAGGGGAACACTGAAGCTTTCTTT. Its protein is CASSLRQGNTEAFF.

The rearrangement links TRBV4-2 to TRBJ1-1, with D uncertain. The CDR3 length is 11 residues. Germline V gives CDR1 LGHNA, CDR2 YNFKEQ. V was clipped by 2 bases and J by 8 bases, with 6 bases between them. The CDR3 nucleotides read TGTGCCAGCAGCCAACAAACCGAAGCTTTCTTT. Its translation is CASSQQTEAFF.

This clone occurred many times. The gene calls are TRBV4-1 and TRBJ2-5; D may be TRBD2 (6 bases). CDR1 and CDR2 (germline): MGHRA, YSYEKL. The CDR3 extends over 13 amino acids. Trimming shortened V by 1 base and J by 5 bases, and 8 bases separated the two germline ends. The CDR3 DNA sequence: TGCGCCAGCAGCCAAGCGGGAGAGGAGACCCAGTACTTC. It is translated as CASSQAGEETQYF.

The chain carries TRBV4-1 and TRBJ2-3; 7 bases are a match to TRBD1. The CDR3 length is 15 residues. Germline V lookup: CDR1 MGHRA, CDR2 YSYEKL. V was clipped by 4 bases and J by 7 bases; unmatched bases: 11. The CDR3 nucleotides are TGCGCCAGCAGCCCAAGGGGGCTGCCCAGGAATACGCAGTATTTT. It translates to CASSPRGLPRNTQYF.

This clone was counted a few times. The chain recombines TRBV11-3 with TRBJ1-5; D ambiguous. The CDR3 length is 14 residues. The V end was cut by 1 base, the J end by 0 bases, with 4 bases between. Germline V gives CDR1 SGHNT, CDR2 YENEEA. CDR3 bases: TGTGCCAGCAGCTTAGGGAATAGCAATCAGCCCCAGCATTTT. Its translation: CASSLGNSNQPQHF.

In its sample, this clone was seen many times. The chain joins TRBV28 to TRBJ2-2; D remains unclear. The CDR3 is 14 residues long. The V end was cut by 2 bases, the J end by 0 bases, with 4 bases between. Germline V gene lookup returns CDR1 MDHEN and CDR2 SYDVKM. For the CDR3, the DNA is TGTGCCAGCAGTTTAGCCGCGAACACCGGGGAGCTGTTTTTT. Translating it yields CASSLAANTGELFF.

The rearrangement joins TRBV7-9 to TRBJ2-1, with 10 bases identical to TRBD2. The CDR3 covers 17 residues. V shed 5 bases and J 10 bases; nucleotides not matched to a gene: 17. CDR1 is SEHNR and CDR2 is FQNEAQ in the germline V gene (reference sequence). The CDR3 is CASSKFPLAGVPPEQFF. CDR3 coding DNA: TGTGCCAGCAGCAAATTTCCCCTAGCGGGAGTGCCCCCCGAGCAGTTCTTC.

The table lists this clone with many counts. The rearrangement links TRBV6-1 to TRBJ2-7; the match to TRBD1 covers 8 bases. With 1 base clipped from V and 6 bases from J, the junction kept 11 bases outside the gene matches. Germline CDR1 MNHNS, CDR2 SASEGT. This CDR3 has 16 amino acids. Here the CDR3 reads CASSEDRWAGGSEQYF. DNA for the CDR3: TGTGCCAGCAGTGAAGACCGATGGGCAGGGGGCTCCGAGCAGTACTTC.

The chain uses TRBV5-1 and TRBJ2-5; no clear D. The CDR3 loop spans 15 amino acids. With 4 bases removed from V and 1 base from J, the gap between germline ends came to 14 bases. The V gene's germline CDR1 is SGHRS and CDR2 YFSETQ. CDR3 coding DNA: TGCGCCAGCAGCCTGATTGTGAGCTTCCAAGAGACCCAGTACTTC. This sequence encodes CASSLIVSFQETQYF.

V usage is TRBV2 and J usage is TRBJ2-7, with 14 bases lining up with TRBD2. CDR1 SNHLY and CDR2 FYNNEI come from the germline V gene. The trim removed 6 bases at V and 2 bases at J, leaving 3 bases unmatched. This CDR3 is 15 amino acids long. The CDR3 DNA reads as TGTGCCAGCAGCGGGACTAGCGGGAGCGCCTACGAGCAGTACTTC. It codes for CASSGTSGSAYEQYF.

This rearrangement joins TRBV5-1 to TRBJ1-6; D is undetermined. This CDR3 has 14 residues. The germline V and J ends were trimmed by 0 bases and 10 bases, with 11 bases remaining between them. Germline V lookup: CDR1 SGHRS, CDR2 YFSETQ. CDR3: CASSLGTEGSPLHF. CDR3 nucleotides: TGCGCCAGCAGCTTGGGTACGGAAGGATCACCCCTCCACTTT.

V gene TRBV30 combines with J gene TRBJ1-4, with unresolved D. Trimming removed 1 base at V and 4 bases at J, with 10 bases between. Germline lookup yields CDR1 GTSNPN and CDR2 SVGIG (reference sequence). The CDR3 is made up of 14 amino acids. In DNA, the CDR3 is TGTGCCTGGAGTGGGGCCCCCTTTAATGAAAAACTGTTTTTT. Translated: CAWSGAPFNEKLFF.

The chain has TRBV7-8 and TRBJ2-1; unclear D gene. V was clipped by 3 bases and J by 8 bases, with 5 bases between them. Germline CDR1 reads SGHVS; CDR2 reads FQNEAQ. The CDR3 runs 11 residues. CDR3: CASSFNHEQFF. Here the CDR3 DNA reads TGTGCCAGCAGCTTCAACCATGAGCAGTTCTTC.

There are many counts of this clone. The chain uses TRBV6-5 and TRBJ1-5; possibly TRBD1 for D (5 bases). This CDR3 has 13 amino acids. Trimming removed 6 bases from V and 5 bases from J, with 11 bases in between. Looked up from germline, CDR1 is MNHEY and CDR2 is SVGAGI. In nucleotides, the CDR3 is TGTGCCAGCAGGCAAGGGACGGATCAGCCCCAGCATTTT. This translates into CASRQGTDQPQHF.

In DNA form, the CDR3 reads TGTGCCAGCAGCCCACAGGGTGTCGGGGAGCTGTTTTTT. This sequence encodes CASSPQGVGELFF. The rearrangement joins TRBV7-3 to TRBJ2-2, with D possibly TRBD1 on 6 matching bases. V was trimmed by 5 bases and J by 7 bases, leaving 11 bases between them. Germline V lookup: CDR1 SGHTA, CDR2 FQGTGA. The CDR3 is made up of 13 amino acids.

In its sample, this clone was seen a few times. J is TRBJ1-5 and V is TRBV19, with a weak D call TRBD1 (6 bases). V lost 7 bases and J 4 bases, leaving 17 bases between the germline ends. The CDR3 runs to 15 residues. Germline V gene data show CDR1 as LNHDA and CDR2 as SQIVND (reference sequence). The CDR3 region has the DNA TGTGCCAGTACCTCGACTTACCAGGGGAATCAGCCCCAGCATTTT. Residues: CASTSTYQGNQPQHF.

The chain is built from TRBV14 and TRBJ1-2; the D gene is possibly TRBD1 (5 bases). CDR3 length equals 13 residues. Trimming removed 3 bases at V and 2 bases at J, with 7 bases between. Germline values: CDR1 SGHDN, CDR2 FVKESK. Written as DNA, the CDR3 is TGTGCCAGCAGCCACCGGGGGAACTATGGCTACACCTTC. This gives the protein CASSHRGNYGYTF.

This clone rates as medium-sized. V usage is TRBV2 and J usage is TRBJ1-5; D perhaps matches TRBD1 (6 bases). V gave up 2 bases and J gave up 4 bases, with 9 bases separating them. Germline CDR1 SNHLY, CDR2 FYNNEI. This CDR3 region has 14 residues. CDR3 sequence reads: CASSEFQGNQPQHF. CDR3 sequence (DNA): TGTGCCAGCAGTGAATTCCAGGGGAATCAGCCCCAGCATTTT.

This clone was found many times. The V call is TRBV7-2, the J call TRBJ2-3, with D uncertain. The CDR3 is 14 amino acids. Trimming left V 5 bases short and J 0 bases short, with 9 bases between. Germline V gene lookup returns CDR1 SGHTA and CDR2 FQGNSA. CDR3 sequence: CASSPTTSTDTQYF. The CDR3 region has the DNA TGTGCCAGCAGCCCGACAACTAGCACAGATACGCAGTATTTT.

The gene calls are TRBV30 and TRBJ1-5, with 8 bases lining up with TRBD1. Trimming removed 3 bases from V and 7 bases from J; junction bases left unmatched: 8. CDR1 is GTSNPN, CDR2 SVGIG, per germline (reference sequence). There are 14 residues in the CDR3. CDR3: CAWSSGQGQQPQHF. The CDR3 nucleotides are TGTGCCTGGAGCTCAGGACAGGGCCAACAGCCCCAGCATTTT.

The chain couples TRBV4-1 to TRBJ2-3, with unresolved D. Per the germline V gene, CDR1 is MGHRA and CDR2 is YSYEKL. Trimming took off 4 bases at V and 1 base at J, with 12 bases between the two ends. The CDR3 is made up of 15 amino acids. CDR3: CASSRAVIGTDTQYF. In DNA form, the CDR3 reads TGCGCCAGCAGCCGGGCGGTGATAGGCACAGATACGCAGTATTTT.

V and J are TRBV6-6 and TRBJ2-7, with 11 bases aligning to TRBD2. Germline V CDR1 and CDR2: MNHNY, SVGAGI (reference sequence). This CDR3 is 13 amino acids long. V shed 4 bases and J 5 bases; nucleotides not matched to a gene: 1. The CDR3 nucleotides are TGTGCCAGCAGTTTAGCGGGGGGGGACGAGCAGTACTTC. Translating gives CASSLAGGDEQYF.

J is TRBJ2-1 and V is TRBV6-5; TRBD2 might be the D (6 bases). The length of the CDR3 is 16 residues. V lost 4 bases and J lost 0, with 13 bases in between. CDR1 is MNHEY and CDR2 is SVGAGI in the germline V gene. CDR3 DNA: TGTGCCAGCAGTTCGACTAGATCCTTCTCCTACAATGAGCAGTTCTTC. This gives the protein CASSSTRSFSYNEQFF.

The chain recombines TRBV7-8 with TRBJ2-6; D not certain. The CDR3 length is 18 residues. Germline-derived CDR1 and CDR2 are SGHVS and FQNEAQ. V lost 10 bases, J lost 0 bases, and 22 bases lay in between. The CDR3 is CANSKDTRRSSGANVLTF. The CDR3 DNA follows: TGTGCCAACTCCAAAGACACCAGACGCAGCTCTGGGGCCAACGTCCTGACTTTC.